This T cell receptor beta chain was obtained from a study of response to subunit inactivated influenza vaccine. Broader study findings: Authors suggested few new T cells are recruited by each seasonal influenza vaccination.

CDR1 and CDR2 from the germline V gene are LGHNA and YSLEER. Trimming took off 0 bases at V and 5 bases at J, with 16 bases between the two ends. There are 16 residues in the CDR3. Using its own MiXCR run on the RT-PCR reads, TCRdb lists one record per CDR3 protein. The sample holds over 150,000 distinct CDR3 sequences, approximately 12% seen once. For this clonotype: The antigen is not known.

This clonotype was sampled from a man aged 50-75 years who received an inactivated influenza vaccine. This sequence joins TRBV4-3 and TRBJ2-5, with no clear D. The sample here was CD8+ T cells sorted from PBMCs, taken 23 months after vaccination. The CDR3 sequence is CASSQDFSQALETQYF. CDR3 bases: TGCGCCAGCAGCCAAGATTTTTCCCAAGCGCTGGAGACCCAGTACTTC.